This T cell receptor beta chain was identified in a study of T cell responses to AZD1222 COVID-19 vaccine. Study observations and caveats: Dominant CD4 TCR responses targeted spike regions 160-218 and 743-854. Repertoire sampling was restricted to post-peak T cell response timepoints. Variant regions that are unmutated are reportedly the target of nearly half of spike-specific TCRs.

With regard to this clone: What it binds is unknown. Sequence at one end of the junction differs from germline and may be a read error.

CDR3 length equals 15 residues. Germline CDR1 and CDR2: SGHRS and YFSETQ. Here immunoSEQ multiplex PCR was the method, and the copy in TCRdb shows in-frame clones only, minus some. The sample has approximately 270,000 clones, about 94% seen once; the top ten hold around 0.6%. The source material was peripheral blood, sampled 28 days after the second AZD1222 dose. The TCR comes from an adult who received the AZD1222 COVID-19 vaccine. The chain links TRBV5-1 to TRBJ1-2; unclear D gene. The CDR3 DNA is TGCGCCAGCAGCCCGGTCCGCGGATCTAACTATGACTACACCTTC. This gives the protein CASSPVRGSNYDYTF.